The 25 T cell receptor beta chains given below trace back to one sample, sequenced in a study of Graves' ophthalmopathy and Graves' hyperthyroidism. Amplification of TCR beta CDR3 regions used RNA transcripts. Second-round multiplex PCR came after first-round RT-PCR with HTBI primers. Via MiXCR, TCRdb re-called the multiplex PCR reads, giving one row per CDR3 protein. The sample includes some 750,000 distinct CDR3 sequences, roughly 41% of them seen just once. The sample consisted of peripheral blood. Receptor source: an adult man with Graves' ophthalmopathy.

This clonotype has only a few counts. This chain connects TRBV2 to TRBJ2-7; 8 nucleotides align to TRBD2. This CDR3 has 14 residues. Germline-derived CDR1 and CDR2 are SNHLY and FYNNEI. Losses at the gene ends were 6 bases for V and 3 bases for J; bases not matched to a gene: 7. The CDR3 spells CASSQAGARYEQYF. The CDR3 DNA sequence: TGTGCCAGCAGCCAAGCGGGAGCTCGCTACGAGCAGTACTTC.

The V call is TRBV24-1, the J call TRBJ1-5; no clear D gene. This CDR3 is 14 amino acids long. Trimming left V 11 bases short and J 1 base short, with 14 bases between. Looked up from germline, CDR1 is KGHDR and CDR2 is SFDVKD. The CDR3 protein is CASLDGRSNQPQHF. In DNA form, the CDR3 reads TGTGCCAGCCTAGACGGACGGAGCAATCAGCCCCAGCATTTT.

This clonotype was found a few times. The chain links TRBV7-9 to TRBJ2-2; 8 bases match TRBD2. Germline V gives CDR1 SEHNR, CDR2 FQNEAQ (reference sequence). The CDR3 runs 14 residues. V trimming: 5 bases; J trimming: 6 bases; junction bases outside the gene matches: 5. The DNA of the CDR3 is TGTGCCAGCAGCCATCTGCGGGAGGCCGGGGAGCTGTTTTTT. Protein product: CASSHLREAGELFF.

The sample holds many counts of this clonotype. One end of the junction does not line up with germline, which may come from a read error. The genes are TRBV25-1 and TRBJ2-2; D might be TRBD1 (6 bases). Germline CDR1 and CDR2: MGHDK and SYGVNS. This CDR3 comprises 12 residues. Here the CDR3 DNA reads TGTGCTAGCAGCAGGGGCACCGGGGAGCTGTTTTTT. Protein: CASSRGTGELFF.

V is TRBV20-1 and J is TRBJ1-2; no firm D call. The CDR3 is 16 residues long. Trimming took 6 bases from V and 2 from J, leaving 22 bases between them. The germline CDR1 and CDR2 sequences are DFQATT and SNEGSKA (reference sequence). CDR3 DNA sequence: TGCAGTGCGGCCGGACGTTTTCCCCACTCGAACTATGGCTACACCTTC. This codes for CSAAGRFPHSNYGYTF.

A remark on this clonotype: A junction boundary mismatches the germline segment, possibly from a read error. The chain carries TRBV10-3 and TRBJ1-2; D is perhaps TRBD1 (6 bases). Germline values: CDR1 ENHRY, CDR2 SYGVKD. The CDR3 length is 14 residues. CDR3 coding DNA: TGTGCCAGCAGTTACAGGGCTCTCAGCTATGGCTACACCTTC. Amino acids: CASSYRALSYGYTF.

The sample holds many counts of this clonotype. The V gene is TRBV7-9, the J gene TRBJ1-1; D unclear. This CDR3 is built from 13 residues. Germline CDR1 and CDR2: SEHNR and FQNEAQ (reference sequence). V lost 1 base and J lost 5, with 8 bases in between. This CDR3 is CASSLGMETEAFF. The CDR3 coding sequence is TGTGCCAGCAGCTTAGGCATGGAGACTGAAGCTTTCTTT. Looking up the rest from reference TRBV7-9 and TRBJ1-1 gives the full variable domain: DTGVSQNPRHKITKRGQNVTFRCDPISEHNRLYWYRQTLGQGPEFLTYFQNEAQLEKSRLLSDRFSAERPKGSFSTLEIQRTEQGDSAMYLCASSLGMETEAFFGQGTRLTVV.

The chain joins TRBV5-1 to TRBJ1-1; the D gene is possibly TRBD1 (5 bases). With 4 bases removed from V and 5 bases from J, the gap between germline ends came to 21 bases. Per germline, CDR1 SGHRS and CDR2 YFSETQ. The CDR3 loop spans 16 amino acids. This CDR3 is CASSQLATGGGTEAFF. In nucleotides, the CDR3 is TGCGCCAGCAGCCAACTAGCTACAGGCGGCGGGACTGAAGCTTTCTTT. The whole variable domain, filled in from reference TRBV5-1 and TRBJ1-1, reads KAGVTQTPRYLIKTRGQQVTLSCSPISGHRSVSWYQQTPGQGLQFLFEYFSETQRNKGNFPGRFSGRQFSNSRSEMNVSTLELGDSALYLCASSQLATGGGTEAFFGQGTRLTVV.

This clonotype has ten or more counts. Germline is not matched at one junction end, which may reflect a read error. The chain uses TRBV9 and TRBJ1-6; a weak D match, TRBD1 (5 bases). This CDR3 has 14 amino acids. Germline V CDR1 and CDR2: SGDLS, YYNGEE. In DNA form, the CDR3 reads TGTGTCAGCAGCGTGCGGGACCGCGGTTCACCCCTCCACTTT. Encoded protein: CVSSVRDRGSPLHF.

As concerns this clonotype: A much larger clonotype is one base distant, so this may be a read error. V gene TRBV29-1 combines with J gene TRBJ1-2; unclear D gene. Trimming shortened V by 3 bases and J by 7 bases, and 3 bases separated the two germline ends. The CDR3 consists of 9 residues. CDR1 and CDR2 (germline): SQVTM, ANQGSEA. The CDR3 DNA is TGCAGCGTTGACTCTGGCTACACCTTC. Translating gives CSVDSGYTF.

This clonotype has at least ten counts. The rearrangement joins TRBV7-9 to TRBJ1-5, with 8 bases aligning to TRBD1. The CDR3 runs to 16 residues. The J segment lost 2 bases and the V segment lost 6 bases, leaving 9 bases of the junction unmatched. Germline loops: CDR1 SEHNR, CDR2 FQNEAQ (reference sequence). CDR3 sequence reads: CASSYQQGEGNQPQHF. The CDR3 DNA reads TGTGCCAGCAGTTATCAACAGGGGGAGGGCAATCAGCCCCAGCATTTT. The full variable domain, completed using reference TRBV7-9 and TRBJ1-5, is DTGVSQNPRHKITKRGQNVTFRCDPISEHNRLYWYRQTLGQGPEFLTYFQNEAQLEKSRLLSDRFSAERPKGSFSTLEIQRTEQGDSAMYLCASSYQQGEGNQPQHFGDGTRLSIL.

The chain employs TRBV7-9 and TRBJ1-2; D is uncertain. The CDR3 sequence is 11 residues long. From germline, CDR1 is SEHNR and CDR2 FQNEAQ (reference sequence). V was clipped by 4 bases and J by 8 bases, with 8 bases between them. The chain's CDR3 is CASSWGRGYTF. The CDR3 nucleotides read TGTGCCAGCAGCTGGGGTCGGGGCTACACCTTC.

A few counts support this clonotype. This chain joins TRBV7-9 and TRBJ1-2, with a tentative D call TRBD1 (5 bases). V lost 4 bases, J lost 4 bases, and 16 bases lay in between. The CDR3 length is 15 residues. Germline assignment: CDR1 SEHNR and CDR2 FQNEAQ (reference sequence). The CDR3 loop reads CASSYGTGNFYGYTF. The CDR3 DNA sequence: TGTGCCAGCAGCTATGGGACGGGGAACTTCTATGGCTACACCTTC.

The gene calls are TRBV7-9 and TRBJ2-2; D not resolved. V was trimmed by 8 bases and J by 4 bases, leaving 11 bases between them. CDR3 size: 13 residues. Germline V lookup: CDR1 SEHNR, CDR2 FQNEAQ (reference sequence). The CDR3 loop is CASAQVATGELFF. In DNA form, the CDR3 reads TGTGCCAGCGCCCAGGTTGCCACCGGGGAGCTGTTTTTT.

CDR3 region: CASSYRGASEEQYF. DNA for the CDR3: TGTGCCAGCAGTTACCGGGGTGCCTCGGAGGAGCAGTACTTC. V is TRBV6-6 and J is TRBJ2-7; the D gene is possibly TRBD2 (5 bases). Looked up from germline, CDR1 is MNHNY and CDR2 is SVGAGI (reference sequence). V lost 2 bases and J 7 bases, leaving 15 bases between the germline ends. The CDR3 length is 14 residues.

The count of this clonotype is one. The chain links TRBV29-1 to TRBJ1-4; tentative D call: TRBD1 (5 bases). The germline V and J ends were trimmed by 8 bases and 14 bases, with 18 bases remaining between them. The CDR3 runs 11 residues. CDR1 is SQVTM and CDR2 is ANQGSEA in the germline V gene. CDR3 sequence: CSSKGTRGLFF. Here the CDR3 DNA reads TGCAGCTCGAAGGGCACGAGGGGTCTGTTTTTT. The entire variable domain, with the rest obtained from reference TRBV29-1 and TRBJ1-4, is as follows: SAVISQKPSRDICQRGTSLTIQCQVDSQVTMMFWYRQQPGQSLTLIATANQGSEATYESGFVIDKFPISRPNLTFSTLTVSNMSPEDSSIYLCSSKGTRGLFFGSGTQLSVL.

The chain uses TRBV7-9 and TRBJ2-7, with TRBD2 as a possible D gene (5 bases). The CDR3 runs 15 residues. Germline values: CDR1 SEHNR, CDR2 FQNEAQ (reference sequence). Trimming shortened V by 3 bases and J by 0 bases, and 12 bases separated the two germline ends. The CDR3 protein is CASSLVERSSYEQYF. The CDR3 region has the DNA TGTGCCAGCAGCTTGGTTGAGCGGAGCTCCTACGAGCAGTACTTC.

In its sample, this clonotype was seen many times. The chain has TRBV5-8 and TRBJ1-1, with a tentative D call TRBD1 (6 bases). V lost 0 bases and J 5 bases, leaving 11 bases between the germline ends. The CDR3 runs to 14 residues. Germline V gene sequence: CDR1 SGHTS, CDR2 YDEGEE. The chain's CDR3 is CASSLVSQGTEAFF. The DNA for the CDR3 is TGTGCCAGCAGCTTGGTGTCCCAGGGGACTGAAGCTTTCTTT. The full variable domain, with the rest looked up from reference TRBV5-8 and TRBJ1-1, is EAGVTQSPTHLIKTRGQQATLRCSPISGHTSVYWYQQALGLGLQFLLWYDEGEERNRGNFPPRFSGRQFPNYSSELNVNALELEDSALYLCASSLVSQGTEAFFGQGTRLTVV.

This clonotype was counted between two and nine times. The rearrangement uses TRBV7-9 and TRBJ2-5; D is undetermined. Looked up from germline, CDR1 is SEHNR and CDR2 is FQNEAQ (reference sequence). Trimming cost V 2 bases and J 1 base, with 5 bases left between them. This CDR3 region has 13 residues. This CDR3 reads CASSLIAQETQYF. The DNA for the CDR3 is TGTGCCAGCAGCTTAATAGCCCAAGAGACCCAGTACTTC. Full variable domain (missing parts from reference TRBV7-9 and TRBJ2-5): DTGVSQNPRHKITKRGQNVTFRCDPISEHNRLYWYRQTLGQGPEFLTYFQNEAQLEKSRLLSDRFSAERPKGSFSTLEIQRTEQGDSAMYLCASSLIAQETQYFGPGTRLLVL.

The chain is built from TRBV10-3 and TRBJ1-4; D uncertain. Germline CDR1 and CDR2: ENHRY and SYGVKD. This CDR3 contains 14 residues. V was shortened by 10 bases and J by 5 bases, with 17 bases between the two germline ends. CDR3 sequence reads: CASRPRKENEKLFF. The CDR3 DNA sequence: TGTGCCAGCAGACCGCGGAAGGAGAATGAAAAACTGTTTTTT.

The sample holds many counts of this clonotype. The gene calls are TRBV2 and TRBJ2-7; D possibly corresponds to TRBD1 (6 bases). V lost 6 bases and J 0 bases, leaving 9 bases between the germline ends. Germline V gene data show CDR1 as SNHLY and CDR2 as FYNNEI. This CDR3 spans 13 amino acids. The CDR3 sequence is CASSRTVSYEQYF. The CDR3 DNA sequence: TGTGCCAGCAGCCGGACAGTCTCCTACGAGCAGTACTTC.

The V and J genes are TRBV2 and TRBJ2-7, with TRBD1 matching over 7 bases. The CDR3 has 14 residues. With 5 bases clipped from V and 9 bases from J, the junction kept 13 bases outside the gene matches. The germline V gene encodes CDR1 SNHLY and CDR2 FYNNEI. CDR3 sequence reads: CASSPGTVRNGQYF. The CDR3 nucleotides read TGTGCCAGCAGTCCCGGGACAGTCCGCAACGGGCAGTACTTC.

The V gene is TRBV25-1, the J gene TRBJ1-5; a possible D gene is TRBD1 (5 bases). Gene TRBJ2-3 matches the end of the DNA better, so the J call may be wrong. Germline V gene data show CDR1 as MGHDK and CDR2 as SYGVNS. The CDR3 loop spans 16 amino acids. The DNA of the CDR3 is TGTGCCAGCAGTTTTCAGGGAAAAGGGCTCAATCAGCCCCAGTATTTT. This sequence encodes CASSFQGKGLNQPQYF.

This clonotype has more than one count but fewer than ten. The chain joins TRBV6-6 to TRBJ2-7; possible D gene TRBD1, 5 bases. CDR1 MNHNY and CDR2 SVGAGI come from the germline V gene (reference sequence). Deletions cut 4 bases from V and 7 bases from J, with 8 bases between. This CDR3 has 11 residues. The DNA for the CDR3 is TGTGCCAGCAGTTCCTCAGGGGAGCAGTACTTC. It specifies CASSSSGEQYF.

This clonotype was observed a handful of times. The CDR3 loop reads CASSEGLAGYEQYF. The CDR3, as DNA: TGCGCCAGCAGCGAGGGACTAGCGGGGTACGAGCAGTACTTC. The chain links TRBV5-1 to TRBJ2-7, with TRBD2 matching 13 bases. In germline, CDR1 is SGHRS, CDR2 YFSETQ. V was pared by 4 bases and J by 4 bases, with 2 bases of the junction left unmatched. The CDR3 runs 14 residues.